Listed here are 18 T cell receptor beta chains from one sample, sequenced in a study of beta chain features in type 1 diabetes. Study-level findings and limits: Shortening that was moderate but significant affected the TCRB CDR3s of Type 1 diabetes patients in all four CD4+ subsets.

What was sequenced were expressed TCRB transcripts, since all of the isolated RNA had been reverse transcribed. Here immunoSEQ multiplex PCR was the method, and the copy in TCRdb shows in-frame clones only, minus some. Seen here are 300,000 to 350,000 clones, about a tenth observed once, and the top ten hold 1%. These receptors have no known antigen. Material for sequencing was central memory CD4+ T cells from blood. These receptors came from a man aged 30 to 45 with type 1 diabetes.

This clone was detected only a few times. Additional DNA sequences in this sample encode the identical CDR3. The V call is TRBV18, the J call TRBJ1-2; unclear D gene. Germline CDR1 reads KGHSH; CDR2 reads LQKENI. There are 15 residues in the CDR3. Trimming shortened V by 2 bases and J by 1 base, and 11 bases separated the two germline ends. The CDR3 sequence: CASSPTAGFNYGYTF. The CDR3 bases are TGTGCCAGCTCACCAACGGCGGGTTTTAACTATGGCTACACCTTC. Complete variable domain (other parts from reference TRBV18 and TRBJ1-2): NAGVMQNPRHLVRRRGQEARLRCSPMKGHSHVYWYRQLPEEGLKFMVYLQKENIIDESGMPKERFSAEFPKEGPSILRIQQVVRGDSAAYFCASSPTAGFNYGYTFGSGTRLTVV.

The J gene is TRBJ2-1, the V gene TRBV11-2, with a tentative D call TRBD1 (6 bases). V lost 4 bases and J lost 0, with 13 bases in between. The CDR3 consists of 16 residues. Germline V gene data show CDR1 as SGHAT and CDR2 as FQNNGV. In DNA, the CDR3 is TGTGCCAGCAGCTCCGGTAGGGACACCTCCTACAATGAGCAGTTCTTC. Protein sequence: CASSSGRDTSYNEQFF.

This clone has more than one count but fewer than ten. V usage is TRBV7-9 and J usage is TRBJ1-5, with 7 bases matching TRBD1. V shed 4 bases, J shed 1 base, and the junction held 1 base outside the gene matches. Germline assignment: CDR1 SEHNR and CDR2 FQNEAQ (reference sequence). The CDR3 length is 14 residues. DNA of the CDR3: TGTGCCAGCAGCTCAGGGGGAAGCAATCAGCCCCAGCATTTT. This gives the protein CASSSGGSNQPQHF.

The V and J genes are TRBV11-2 and TRBJ1-3; D ambiguous. The CDR3 length is 15 residues. Germline CDR1 SGHAT, CDR2 FQNNGV. The V gene lost 7 bases and the J gene lost 2 bases, with 15 bases spanning the gap. The CDR3 here is CASTFGRAAGNTIYF. The CDR3 DNA reads TGTGCCAGCACCTTCGGGAGGGCGGCTGGAAACACCATATATTTT.

The chain links TRBV6-5 to TRBJ1-1, with a tentative D call TRBD1 (5 bases). CDR3 size: 13 residues. Germline V gene lookup returns CDR1 MNHEY and CDR2 SVGAGI. V was cut by 7 bases and J by 1 base, with 10 bases left in between. The CDR3 is CASKRDGNTEAFF. The DNA for the CDR3 is TGTGCCAGCAAGAGGGACGGGAACACTGAAGCTTTCTTT.

V gene TRBV5-1 combines with J gene TRBJ1-1; D is uncertain. Trimming left V 0 bases short and J 4 bases short, with 7 bases between. The CDR3 runs 13 residues. CDR1 and CDR2 from the germline V gene are SGHRS and YFSETQ. CDR3 amino acids: CASSLGGSTEAFF. The CDR3, as DNA: TGCGCCAGCAGCTTGGGGGGTAGCACTGAAGCTTTCTTT.

CDR3 sequence: CAWSVSAGKTQYF. The CDR3, as DNA: TGTGCCTGGAGTGTAAGTGCGGGAAAAACCCAGTACTTC. The chain couples TRBV30 to TRBJ2-5, with D perhaps matching TRBD2 (6 bases). The CDR3 runs 13 residues. Deletions cut 0 bases from V and 8 bases from J, with 13 bases between. Germline assignment: CDR1 GTSNPN and CDR2 SVGIG (reference sequence). Variable domain in full (rest from reference TRBV30 and TRBJ2-5): SQTIHQWPATLVQPVGSPLSLECTVEGTSNPNLYWYRQAAGRGLQLLFYSVGIGQISSEVPQNLSASRPQDRQFILSSKKLLLSDSGFYLCAWSVSAGKTQYFGPGTRLLVL.

This clone has more than one count but fewer than ten. The gene calls are TRBV5-8 and TRBJ2-5, with D maybe TRBD2 (5 bases). This CDR3 is built from 13 residues. The germline V gene encodes CDR1 SGHTS and CDR2 YDEGEE. V was trimmed by 7 bases and J by 4 bases, leaving 14 bases between them. CDR3 sequence (DNA): TGTGCCAGCTCCCTAGTTGCGGGAGAGACCCAGTACTTC. Amino acid sequence: CASSLVAGETQYF.

The chain combines TRBV9 with TRBJ2-3; 8 nucleotides match TRBD2. V lost 2 bases and J lost 1; bases outside the gene matches: 6. Germline assignment: CDR1 SGDLS and CDR2 YYNGEE. The CDR3 length is 16 residues. CDR3 sequence reads: CASSVRTSSRTDTQYF. For the CDR3, the DNA is TGTGCCAGCAGCGTCAGGACTAGCAGTCGCACAGATACGCAGTATTTT.

The V gene is TRBV28, the J gene TRBJ1-5, with D perhaps matching TRBD1 (5 bases). Germline CDR1 reads MDHEN; CDR2 reads SYDVKM. V was clipped by 2 bases and J by 4 bases, with 12 bases between them. The CDR3 length is 15 residues. In DNA, the CDR3 is TGTGCCAGCAGTTTAATTGGGCAGGGAAATCAGCCCCAGCATTTT. Protein sequence: CASSLIGQGNQPQHF. Based on the CDR3 plus reference TRBV28 and TRBJ1-5, the full variable domain is DVKVTQSSRYLVKRTGEKVFLECVQDMDHENMFWYRQDPGLGLRLIYFSYDVKMKEKGDIPEGYSVSREKKERFSLILESASTNQTSMYLCASSLIGQGNQPQHFGDGTRLSIL.

This chain joins TRBV7-2 and TRBJ2-7, with 7 bases identical to TRBD1. J gave up 0 bases and V 3 bases, and 8 bases lay outside the gene matches. This CDR3 has 16 amino acids. Germline CDR1 is SGHTA and CDR2 is FQGNSA. CDR3 residues: CASSFFGQANSYEQYF. The CDR3, as DNA: TGTGCCAGCAGCTTCTTCGGACAGGCCAACTCCTACGAGCAGTACTTC.

The gene calls are TRBV18 and TRBJ2-7; D might be TRBD2 (7 bases). V lost 3 bases and J lost 3, with 15 bases in between. The CDR3 totals 15 residues. Germline values: CDR1 KGHSH, CDR2 LQKENI. The CDR3 sequence: CASSPAGAGVYEQYF. CDR3 DNA sequence: TGTGCCAGCTCACCGGCGGGGGCAGGGGTCTACGAGCAGTACTTC. Combining the CDR3 with reference TRBV18 and TRBJ2-7 gives the whole variable domain NAGVMQNPRHLVRRRGQEARLRCSPMKGHSHVYWYRQLPEEGLKFMVYLQKENIIDESGMPKERFSAEFPKEGPSILRIQQVVRGDSAAYFCASSPAGAGVYEQYFGPGTRLTVT.

This clone turned up a few times. V is TRBV5-6 and J is TRBJ1-4, with a possible D match to TRBD1 (6 bases). V was clipped by 0 bases and J by 8 bases, with 8 bases between them. CDR1 is SGHDT and CDR2 is YYEEEE in the germline V gene. The CDR3 extends over 13 amino acids. CDR3 protein: CASSLDRVEKLFF. The CDR3 DNA reads as TGTGCCAGCAGCTTGGACAGGGTGGAAAAACTGTTTTTT.

The rearrangement links TRBV6-1 to TRBJ1-5; 7 bases agree with TRBD1. Per the germline V gene, CDR1 is MNHNS and CDR2 is SASEGT. Unmatched junction bases numbered 2, after V lost 3 bases and J lost 6 bases. CDR3 length: 13 residues. Written as DNA, the CDR3 is TGTGCCAGCAGTGAGAACAGGGGTCAGCCCCAGCATTTT. Encoded protein: CASSENRGQPQHF.

For this clone: Relative to the germline gene, one junction end is altered; a read error may explain this. The chain uses TRBV11-3 and TRBJ2-1, with 8 bases identical to TRBD2. The V gene's germline CDR1 is SGHNT and CDR2 YENEEA. The CDR3 is 13 residues long. The CDR3 sequence is CASSPSVAGRNIF. The CDR3 DNA sequence: TGTGCCAGCAGCCCGTCGGTAGCGGGGCGCAACATCTTC. Variable domain in full (rest from reference TRBV11-3 and TRBJ2-1): EAGVVQSPRYKIIEKKQPVAFWCNPISGHNTLYWYLQNLGQGPELLIRYENEEAVDDSQLPKDRFSAERLKGVDSTLKIQPAELGDSAVYLCASSPSVAGRNIFGPGTRLTVL.

The rearrangement links TRBV9 to TRBJ2-3; 7 bases agree with TRBD2. This CDR3 spans 16 amino acids. CDR1 is SGDLS, CDR2 YYNGEE, per germline. Unmatched junction bases numbered 9, after V lost 0 bases and J lost 5 bases. CDR3 region: CASSVGGSGVVDTQYF. CDR3 DNA sequence: TGTGCCAGCAGCGTAGGCGGGAGCGGGGTGGTAGATACGCAGTATTTT.

The table lists this clone with many counts. The chain combines TRBV19 with TRBJ2-3; TRBD2 agrees at 13 bases. Losses at the gene ends were 4 bases for V and 2 bases for J; bases not matched to a gene: 3. Germline values: CDR1 LNHDA, CDR2 SQIVND (reference sequence). The length of the CDR3 is 16 residues. The CDR3 coding sequence is TGTGCCAGTAGTAAGGGGACTAGCGGGGTCACAGATACGCAGTATTTT. Encoded protein: CASSKGTSGVTDTQYF.

This clone was observed a handful of times. The chain couples TRBV5-1 to TRBJ2-3, with a possible D match to TRBD1 (5 bases). This CDR3 region has 15 residues. The V and J ends lost 0 bases and 4 bases respectively, with 12 bases between them. Germline loops: CDR1 SGHRS, CDR2 YFSETQ. The CDR3, as DNA: TGCGCCAGCAGCTTGGTTCTGACAGTTGCAGATACGCAGTATTTT. This sequence encodes CASSLVLTVADTQYF. The whole variable domain, remainder taken from reference TRBV5-1 and TRBJ2-3, is KAGVTQTPRYLIKTRGQQVTLSCSPISGHRSVSWYQQTPGQGLQFLFEYFSETQRNKGNFPGRFSGRQFSNSRSEMNVSTLELGDSALYLCASSLVLTVADTQYFGPGTRLTVL.